These 30 T cell receptor beta chains originate from one sample sequenced in a study of blood T cell repertoires in COVID-19. Produced via immunoSEQ multiplex PCR; TCRdb's table is partial and in-frame only. The sample lists approximately 110,000 clones, roughly 83% occurring once. Sequenced input: peripheral blood. The source of these receptors is a human donor in a cohort sampled during active COVID-19.

The rearrangement links TRBV5-4 to TRBJ2-4; D unresolved. The CDR3 runs to 14 residues. V lost 1 base and J 3 bases, leaving 8 bases between the germline ends. The V gene's germline CDR1 is SGHNT and CDR2 YYREEE (reference sequence). The CDR3 bases are TGTGCCAGCAGCTTGCAGTCGGGCAAAAACATTCAGTACTTC. It specifies CASSLQSGKNIQYF.

CDR3: CASPNRGRDEQFF. The CDR3 coding sequence is TGTGCCAGCCCAAACAGGGGAAGAGATGAGCAGTTCTTC. The gene calls are TRBV6-5 and TRBJ2-1; 7 bases match TRBD1. CDR3 length equals 13 residues. Germline CDR1 and CDR2: MNHEY and SVGAGI. V lost 8 bases and J lost 8; bases outside the gene matches: 9.

This chain uses TRBV4-1 with TRBJ2-1, with D perhaps TRBD1 (5 bases). Germline V gene lookup returns CDR1 MGHRA and CDR2 YSYEKL. CDR3 length: 17 residues. The germline V and J ends were trimmed by 1 base and 7 bases, with 20 bases remaining between them. In DNA, the CDR3 is TGCGCCAGCAGCCAAGGGGTATTTGGTGGGGCACTGAATGAGCAGTTCTTC. Translating it yields CASSQGVFGGALNEQFF.

The rearrangement joins TRBV11-3 to TRBJ2-3; the D gene is possibly TRBD2 (5 bases). V was shortened by 3 bases and J by 7 bases, with 17 bases between the two germline ends. The CDR3 extends over 15 amino acids. Germline V gene lookup returns CDR1 SGHNT and CDR2 YENEEA. The CDR3 bases are TGTGCCAGCAGCTTGGGAGCGCAAGTCCGCCATACGCAGTATTTT. Translation gives CASSLGAQVRHTQYF.

The chain has TRBV5-8 and TRBJ1-2, with D possibly being TRBD1 (5 bases). From germline, CDR1 is SGHTS and CDR2 YDEGEE. Trimming removed 4 bases at V and 3 bases at J, with 7 bases between. The CDR3 totals 12 residues. The CDR3, as DNA: TGTGCCAGCAGCCCACAGGACTATGGCTACACCTTC. Its protein is CASSPQDYGYTF. Variable domain in full (rest from reference TRBV5-8 and TRBJ1-2): EAGVTQSPTHLIKTRGQQATLRCSPISGHTSVYWYQQALGLGLQFLLWYDEGEERNRGNFPPRFSGRQFPNYSSELNVNALELEDSALYLCASSPQDYGYTFGSGTRLTVV.

The chain couples TRBV5-1 to TRBJ2-3, with D perhaps TRBD2 (5 bases). V dropped 2 bases and J dropped 2 bases, with 12 bases sitting between them. The CDR3 length is 15 residues. The germline V gene encodes CDR1 SGHRS and CDR2 YFSETQ. The CDR3 is CASSLTSAATDTQYF. In nucleotides, the CDR3 is TGCGCCAGCAGCTTAACTTCAGCGGCCACAGATACGCAGTATTTT.

The chain joins TRBV24-1 to TRBJ2-6, with D possibly being TRBD1 (6 bases). V was pared by 6 bases and J by 1 base, with 9 bases between. Germline lookup yields CDR1 KGHDR and CDR2 SFDVKD. The CDR3 has 15 amino acids. This CDR3 is CATSQGKSGANVLTF. In nucleotides, the CDR3 is TGTGCCACCAGTCAGGGGAAGTCTGGGGCCAACGTCCTGACTTTC.

The chain recombines TRBV19 with TRBJ2-7; TRBD2 matches 9 bases. V gave up 8 bases and J gave up 5 bases; unmatched junction bases: 13. The CDR3 spans 15 residues. From germline, CDR1 is LNHDA and CDR2 SQIVND (reference sequence). This CDR3 reads CASGWGGRASHEQYF. In nucleotides, the CDR3 is TGTGCCAGTGGTTGGGGCGGGAGGGCCAGCCACGAGCAGTACTTC.

For the CDR3, the DNA is TGTGCCAGCAGGCGACACCTCTCCTATGGCTACACCTTC. Its protein product is CASRRHLSYGYTF. This chain uses TRBV6-5 with TRBJ1-2, with D unclear. The CDR3 is made up of 13 amino acids. Looked up from germline, CDR1 is MNHEY and CDR2 is SVGAGI. With 6 bases removed from V and 4 bases from J, the gap between germline ends came to 12 bases.

This chain uses TRBV6-6 with TRBJ2-3, with 8 bases fitting TRBD1. The V and J ends lost 2 bases and 1 base, in that order; junction bases with no gene match: 5. This CDR3 comprises 16 residues. CDR1 MNHNY and CDR2 SVGAGI come from the germline V gene (reference sequence). CDR3: CASSYPPDRGTDTQYF. In DNA form, the CDR3 reads TGTGCCAGCAGTTACCCACCGGACAGGGGCACAGATACGCAGTATTTT.

The chain combines TRBV7-6 with TRBJ1-6; the match to TRBD1 covers 11 bases. Germline CDR1 SGHVS, CDR2 FNYEAQ. J was trimmed by 9 bases and V by 6 bases; bases with no gene match: 7. The CDR3 runs to 15 residues. Here the CDR3 reads CASSSRDRGTSPLHF. CDR3 DNA sequence: TGTGCCAGCAGTTCCAGGGACAGGGGGACTTCACCCCTCCACTTT.

The J gene is TRBJ1-1, the V gene TRBV6-1; TRBD1 might be the D (5 bases). Germline V gene sequence: CDR1 MNHNS, CDR2 SASEGT. The V and J ends lost 3 bases and 4 bases respectively, with 18 bases between them. The CDR3 is 16 residues long. CDR3 residues: CASSDSLLRQLTEAFF. The CDR3, as DNA: TGTGCCAGCAGTGATTCCCTTCTAAGACAGCTCACTGAAGCTTTCTTT.

The genes are TRBV2 and TRBJ2-3; 8 bases match TRBD1. CDR3 size: 15 residues. Germline CDR1 reads SNHLY; CDR2 reads FYNNEI. Germline trimming cut 4 bases from V and 2 bases from J; bases unmatched to any gene: 5. For the CDR3, the DNA is TGTGCCAGCAGTGTGACAGGGGCACCCACAGATACGCAGTATTTT. Translating gives CASSVTGAPTDTQYF. The full variable domain, completed using reference TRBV2 and TRBJ2-3, is EPEVTQTPSHQVTQMGQEVILRCVPISNHLYFYWYRQILGQKVEFLVSFYNNEISEKSEIFDDQFSVERPDGSNFTLKIRSTKLEDSAMYFCASSVTGAPTDTQYFGPGTRLTVL.

The chain has TRBV19 and TRBJ2-1; no clear D gene. V shed 6 bases and J shed 4 bases, with 10 bases lying between them. The CDR3 has 13 amino acids. In germline, CDR1 is LNHDA, CDR2 SQIVND (reference sequence). Here the CDR3 DNA reads TGTGCCAGTAGGGGCTACCTGTACAATGAGCAGTTCTTC. Its translation: CASRGYLYNEQFF.

The V gene is TRBV10-3, the J gene TRBJ1-2; 7 nucleotides align to TRBD1. Unmatched junction bases numbered 7, after V lost 4 bases and J lost 5 bases. The CDR3 covers 14 residues. Germline CDR1 and CDR2: ENHRY and SYGVKD. The CDR3 DNA is TGTGCCATCAGTGGGGACAGCGCAGGTTATGGCTACACCTTC. Translating gives CAISGDSAGYGYTF.

This clone was observed once. The chain couples TRBV5-1 to TRBJ1-5; D might be TRBD1 (5 bases). The V and J ends lost 1 base and 4 bases respectively, with 6 bases between them. CDR3 length: 13 amino acids. The germline V gene has CDR1 SGHRS and CDR2 YFSETQ. The CDR3 spells CASSLRGNQPQHF. DNA for the CDR3: TGCGCCAGCAGCTTGCGGGGGAATCAGCCCCAGCATTTT.

The V call is TRBV11-2, the J call TRBJ1-2, with D possibly TRBD1 on 5 matching bases. Per germline, CDR1 SGHAT and CDR2 FQNNGV. The CDR3 is made up of 15 amino acids. The V gene lost 3 bases and the J gene lost 4 bases, with 15 bases spanning the gap. The CDR3 bases are TGTGCCAGCAGCTTCCAGTATACAGGAAGCTATGGCTACACCTTC. Translating gives CASSFQYTGSYGYTF.

CDR3 amino acids: CASSLEASPYEQYF. DNA of the CDR3: TGTGCCAGCAGCTTGGAAGCTAGCCCCTACGAGCAGTACTTC. The chain recombines TRBV5-6 with TRBJ2-7; the D gene is possibly TRBD2 (5 bases). Germline V lookup: CDR1 SGHDT, CDR2 YYEEEE. The CDR3 loop spans 14 amino acids. V lost 0 bases to trimming and J lost 2 bases, with 9 bases between them.

The chain links TRBV7-9 to TRBJ2-7; maybe TRBD2 (5 bases). CDR3 length: 14 residues. V lost 0 bases to trimming and J lost 0 bases, with 6 bases between them. The germline V gene encodes CDR1 SEHNR and CDR2 FQNEAQ (reference sequence). The CDR3 spells CASSLAGSSYEQYF. DNA of the CDR3: TGTGCCAGCAGCTTAGCGGGGAGCTCCTACGAGCAGTACTTC.

The chain couples TRBV7-9 to TRBJ2-1; D is unresolved. CDR1 is SEHNR and CDR2 is FQNEAQ in the germline V gene (reference sequence). The ends were cut back, 2 bases at V and 8 bases at J, with 4 bases in the middle. CDR3 length equals 11 residues. For the CDR3, the DNA is TGTGCCAGCAGCTTAAGCGATGAGCAGTTCTTC. Residues: CASSLSDEQFF.

This chain uses TRBV15 with TRBJ2-7; 12 nucleotides match TRBD1. Germline lookup yields CDR1 LNHNV and CDR2 YYDKDF (reference sequence). The CDR3 runs to 14 residues. J was trimmed by 2 bases and V by 5 bases; bases with no gene match: 1. The CDR3 loop is CATSGDRGPYEQYF. CDR3 bases: TGTGCCACCAGCGGGGACAGGGGGCCCTACGAGCAGTACTTC.

The chain couples TRBV19 to TRBJ2-5; D call uncertain. Germline CDR1 is LNHDA and CDR2 is SQIVND (reference sequence). V lost 10 bases to trimming and J lost 7 bases, with 16 bases between them. This CDR3 comprises 12 residues. In DNA form, the CDR3 reads TGTGCCACCTCACATAGTACGGGGACCCAGTACTTC. Translating it yields CATSHSTGTQYF.

J is TRBJ1-4 and V is TRBV3-1 (or the pseudogene TRBV3-2); 11 nucleotides agree with TRBD1. The germline gives CDR1 LGHDT, CDR2 YNNKEL (reference sequence). V was clipped by 1 base and J by 7 bases; unmatched bases: 8. This CDR3 region has 17 residues. The CDR3 here is CASSQGWDRGSVEKLFF. The CDR3 DNA reads TGTGCCAGCAGCCAAGGCTGGGACAGGGGGTCGGTTGAAAAACTGTTTTTT.

The chain is built from TRBV5-5 and TRBJ1-5; D is uncertain. CDR1 SGHKS and CDR2 YYEKEE come from the germline V gene (reference sequence). V was trimmed by 0 bases and J by 0 bases, leaving 7 bases between them. CDR3 size: 15 residues. CDR3 loop: CASSLGDYSNQPQHF. CDR3 DNA sequence: TGTGCCAGCAGCTTGGGAGATTATAGCAATCAGCCCCAGCATTTT.

This clone was seen only once. The genes are TRBV18 and TRBJ1-4, with 7 nucleotides matching TRBD1. The CDR3 has 14 residues. V gave up 7 bases and J gave up 5 bases; unmatched junction bases: 7. CDR1 KGHSH and CDR2 LQKENI come from the germline V gene. CDR3: CASLPGQLNEKLFF. Here the CDR3 DNA reads TGTGCCAGCTTACCGGGACAGCTAAATGAAAAACTGTTTTTT. Looking up the rest from reference TRBV18 and TRBJ1-4 gives the full variable domain: NAGVMQNPRHLVRRRGQEARLRCSPMKGHSHVYWYRQLPEEGLKFMVYLQKENIIDESGMPKERFSAEFPKEGPSILRIQQVVRGDSAAYFCASLPGQLNEKLFFGSGTQLSVL.

The rearrangement uses TRBV10-3 and TRBJ2-7; a weak D match, TRBD1 (6 bases). Trimming took off 0 bases at V and 2 bases at J, with 17 bases between the two ends. CDR3 length: 17 residues. Germline-derived CDR1 and CDR2 are ENHRY and SYGVKD. The chain's CDR3 is CAISESGTGTPAYEQYF. In DNA, the CDR3 is TGTGCCATCAGTGAGTCCGGAACCGGGACACCCGCCTACGAGCAGTACTTC.

The J gene is TRBJ1-2, the V gene TRBV4-1, with 7 bases matching TRBD1. The CDR3 totals 14 residues. Germline CDR1 MGHRA, CDR2 YSYEKL. After removal of 4 bases from V and 4 bases from J, the junction contained 6 bases not matched to a gene. The CDR3 protein is CASSPGQPIYGYTF. The CDR3 DNA reads as TGCGCCAGCAGCCCGGGACAGCCGATCTATGGCTACACCTTC.

The chain employs TRBV7-2 and TRBJ1-2, with TRBD1 matching 7 bases. Germline CDR1 and CDR2: SGHTA and FQGNSA. The CDR3 runs 15 residues. J lost 6 bases, V lost 4 bases, and 11 bases had no gene match. CDR3 nucleotide sequence: TGTGCCAGCAGCTCAAACAGGGGAACATTAGATGGCTACACCTTC. This codes for CASSSNRGTLDGYTF.

The chain couples TRBV5-1 to TRBJ2-2; 10 bases line up with TRBD2. Trimming cost V 2 bases and J 7 bases; bases outside gene matches: 5. The length of the CDR3 is 15 residues. Germline loops: CDR1 SGHRS, CDR2 YFSETQ. The CDR3 bases are TGCGCCAGCAGCTTAGCGGGAGGGGACAGCGGGGAGCTGTTTTTT. This encodes CASSLAGGDSGELFF. Together with reference TRBV5-1 and TRBJ2-2, the CDR3 gives the full variable domain: KAGVTQTPRYLIKTRGQQVTLSCSPISGHRSVSWYQQTPGQGLQFLFEYFSETQRNKGNFPGRFSGRQFSNSRSEMNVSTLELGDSALYLCASSLAGGDSGELFFGEGSRLTVL.

This clone was seen a few times. The rearrangement links TRBV4-3 to TRBJ1-2; a weak D match, TRBD1 (5 bases). The CDR3 totals 14 residues. V lost 4 bases, J lost 8 bases, and 17 bases lay in between. Germline CDR1 LGHNA, CDR2 YSLEER. The CDR3 loop reads CASSLEPAGSGYTF. CDR3 DNA sequence: TGCGCCAGCAGCCTAGAGCCCGCAGGGTCCGGCTACACCTTC.